This T cell receptor beta chain was identified during a study of blood T cell repertoires in COVID-19. On the study more broadly: Researchers got acute and convalescent COVID-19 samples from the United States, Italy and Spain. Sample material is recorded as cDNA or gDNA derived from T cells, B-cell-depleted T cells, or PBMCs.

Exposed enrollees encountered a COVID-19 case at some point within 2 weeks before study entry. Germline values: CDR1 MNHEY, CDR2 SMNVEV (reference sequence). After removal of 2 bases from V and 3 bases from J, the junction contained 3 bases not matched to a gene. This CDR3 contains 16 residues. Authors' methods: Nucleated cell counts were estimated from reference gene primer amplification. TCRdb's copy holds only in-frame clones and misses some; the assay was immunoSEQ multiplex PCR. The V and J calls and clone size come from that table; D and trimming were worked out from the DNA. The sample has some 270,000 clones, approximately 88% seen once.

Sample: PBMCs or T cells enriched from blood (not recorded which). The clonotype comes from a woman aged 40-49 years who had been exposed to COVID-19. The gene calls are TRBV27 and TRBJ1-6; TRBD1 aligns across 8 bases. CDR3 DNA sequence: TGTGCCAGCAGTTTACCCGACAGGGGCTATAATTCACCCCTCCACTTT. This codes for CASSLPDRGYNSPLHF.